This TCR beta chain originates from a study of blood T cell repertoires in COVID-19. Overall study context: Nucleic acid was either cDNA or gDNA, and it came from T cells, B-cell-depleted T cells, or PBMCs.

The CDR3 is made up of 14 amino acids. Germline trimming cut 6 bases from V and 4 bases from J; bases unmatched to any gene: 7. Germline V gene lookup returns CDR1 SGHTS and CDR2 YDEGEE. In the study's own analysis: Amplification of reference gene primers provided the estimated nucleated cell counts. Libraries were prepared by immunoSEQ multiplex PCR; TCRdb keeps only in-frame clonotypes and omits some of them. That table furnishes V, J and clone size, whereas the DNA furnished D and trimming. Of about 83,000 clones in the sample, around three quarters were seen once. The sequencing sample was made of peripheral blood. The chain carries TRBV5-8 and TRBJ1-2; TRBD1 agrees at 9 bases. The receptor was derived from an elderly woman with active or convalescent COVID-19. Here the CDR3 DNA reads TGTGCCAGCACCCCAGGGGACAGGGCCTATGGCTACACCTTC. Amino acids: CASTPGDRAYGYTF.